The clone carrying this T cell receptor (beta chain) was recorded a few times. Its target is unknown. These data come from a study of blood T cells in healthy people across ages. General study findings and limits: Significant beta diversity loss was already apparent by age around 36, declining roughly linearly.

Combining a sample-barcoded 5' primer with a J-beta primer mix, a second PCR ran for roughly 6 to 12 cycles. MiXCR was run by TCRdb on the 5' RACE reads, yielding one entry per CDR3 protein. The table lists roughly 2 million distinct CDR3 sequences, less than 50% of them singletons. V was clipped by 8 bases and J by 4 bases; unmatched bases: 6. The CDR3 consists of 13 residues. Germline assignment: CDR1 MNHEY and CDR2 SVGEGT. The source of this sequence is a woman between 40 and 55 years old in good health. The chain employs TRBV6-2 or TRBV6-3 and TRBJ2-5; TRBD2 agrees at 8 bases. The source material was blood. The DNA of the CDR3 is TGTGCCAGCCGGCGACTAGCGAGAGAGACCCAGTACTTC. As protein: CASRRLARETQYF.